Shown below are 5 T cell receptor beta chains from a single sample sequenced in a study of sequential checkpoint blockade in melanoma (dated by TCRdb to the late 2010s). According to the study, the label for this sample's treatment or condition signals: randomized to nivolumab then ipilimumab (arm A) or the reverse (arm B). Libraries were made using the immunoSEQ multiplex PCR assay. In its TCRdb copy, this immuneACCESS table keeps in-frame sequences only and misses some clones. Where compared with another copy, unresolved V genes explain less than half of these, and the others have no known cause. The sample yields about 3,200 clones; approximately 20% were counted once. The ten largest clones represent 25% to 30% of the sample. Sequencing was performed on tumor tissue (inferred from file names), taken from a patient given nivolumab and ipilimumab in sequence. The receptors shown here come from a human donor with melanoma.

By sample fraction, this clone is medium-sized. Written as DNA, the CDR3 is TGTGCCAGCAGGAAAGGACTAGCGCAAGAGACCCAGTACTTC. It encodes CASRKGLAQETQYF. V gene TRBV11-3 combines with J gene TRBJ2-5; 9 bases line up with TRBD2. J gave up 2 bases and V 6 bases, and 4 bases lay outside the gene matches. From germline, CDR1 is SGHNT and CDR2 YENEEA. The CDR3 loop spans 14 amino acids.

This clone was seen a few times. The gene calls are TRBV11-3 and TRBJ1-1; the D is unclear. Germline CDR1 and CDR2: SGHNT and YENEEA. This CDR3 comprises 14 residues. V was pared by 5 bases and J by 8 bases, with 18 bases between. In DNA form, the CDR3 reads TGTGCCAGCAGCCCCCTCTACCGGACGGGCGAAGCTTTCTTT. Translation gives CASSPLYRTGEAFF.

V and J are TRBV29-1 and TRBJ2-5; 8 positions match TRBD2. J gave up 3 bases and V 5 bases, and 5 bases lay outside the gene matches. Per germline, CDR1 SQVTM and CDR2 ANQGSEA. CDR3 length: 13 residues. In DNA form, the CDR3 reads TGCAGCGTTCTCATTAGCGGGAAAGAGACCCAGTACTTC. This sequence encodes CSVLISGKETQYF.

The chain is built from TRBV5-1 and TRBJ2-5; 9 bases line up with TRBD1. After removal of 4 bases from V and 4 bases from J, the junction contained 5 bases not matched to a gene. Looked up from germline, CDR1 is SGHRS and CDR2 is YFSETQ. CDR3 length: 14 residues. In DNA form, the CDR3 reads TGCGCCAGCAGCATCCCGGGACAGGGAGAGACCCAGTACTTC. Protein sequence: CASSIPGQGETQYF. Based on the CDR3 plus reference TRBV5-1 and TRBJ2-5, the full variable domain is KAGVTQTPRYLIKTRGQQVTLSCSPISGHRSVSWYQQTPGQGLQFLFEYFSETQRNKGNFPGRFSGRQFSNSRSEMNVSTLELGDSALYLCASSIPGQGETQYFGPGTRLLVL.

This clone was counted a single time. This sample also contains other DNA sequences that code for the same CDR3. J is TRBJ1-5 and V is TRBV19; D might be TRBD1 (6 bases). From germline, CDR1 is LNHDA and CDR2 SQIVND (reference sequence). V was cut by 5 bases and J by 1 base, with 12 bases left in between. This CDR3 is 15 amino acids long. CDR3 residues: CASSWGALSNQPQHF. The CDR3 nucleotides read TGTGCCAGTAGTTGGGGGGCGCTCAGCAATCAGCCCCAGCATTTT. The whole variable domain, remainder taken from reference TRBV19 and TRBJ1-5, is DGGITQSPKYLFRKEGQNVTLSCEQNLNHDAMYWYRQDPGQGLRLIYYSQIVNDFQKGDIAEGYSVSREKKESFPLTVTSAQKNPTAFYLCASSWGALSNQPQHFGDGTRLSIL.